This record covers a single T cell receptor beta chain. Its antigen is not known. The sequenced patients had an expansion of CD8+CD57+ cells seen by flow cytometry. Each patient gave a blood sample that was collected before any therapy had been received. The sample is drawn from a study of CD8+CD57+ T cells in acquired aplastic anemia. Study-level background: The sorted CD4+ and CD8+ cells yielded an average approximately 3 ug of DNA. Overall study results and limits: Researchers reported that CD8+ Simpson's diversity was not significantly different in patients versus controls.

The CDR3 is made up of 15 amino acids. Between the trimmed V and J ends, which lost 1 base and 3 bases, there was a span of 15 bases. Per the germline V gene, CDR1 is DFQATT and CDR2 is SNEGSKA (reference sequence). According to the study, genomic DNA was the template for TCR beta VDJ and CDR3 profiling. TCRdb ran MiXCR on the reads and lists one entry per CDR3 protein. The data contain 150,000 to 170,000 distinct CDR3 sequences, approximately 52% of them singletons. Source material: sorted CD4+, CD8+, or CD8+CD57+ T cells (not recorded which) from PBMCs. V gene TRBV20-1 combines with J gene TRBJ2-5; D may be TRBD1 or TRBD2 (5 bases each). This TCR was recovered from a human donor with aplastic anemia. The CDR3 DNA reads as TGCAGTGCTAGAGTGCCGGGACGCCTCAAAGAGACCCAGTACTTC. This translates into CSARVPGRLKETQYF.